Shown below are 28 T cell receptor beta chains from a single sample sequenced in a study of blood T cell repertoires in COVID-19 (dated by TCRdb to the early 2020s). Library preparation employed the immunoSEQ multiplex PCR assay. The immuneACCESS repertoire file appears here via TCRdb, limited to in-frame rearrangements. These files lack a portion of the clones; in checked studies, under half of the deficit traces to unresolved V genes, and the cause of the others is not known. The sample table holds around 300,000 clones, of which roughly 90% were seen once. The top ten clonotypes cover 1.5% to 2% of the sample. The sequencing sample was made of PBMCs or T cells enriched from blood (not recorded which). The receptors were sampled from a woman aged 40 to 50 who had recovered from COVID-19.

The chain combines TRBV4-2 with TRBJ2-5, with 10 bases lining up with TRBD2. The CDR3 spans 17 residues. Germline V gene lookup returns CDR1 LGHNA and CDR2 YNFKEQ. The V gene end was trimmed by 0 bases and the J gene end by 2 bases; junction bases not matched to a gene: 6. The CDR3 nucleotides read TGTGCCAGCAGCCAAGACCTCCTAGCGGGGGAACAAGAGACCCAGTACTTC. The encoded protein is CASSQDLLAGEQETQYF.

This clone has a single count. DNA for the CDR3: TGTGCCAGCAGCAAACAGGGTTTGGGAAATCAGCCCCAGCATTTT. It specifies CASSKQGLGNQPQHF. The V gene is TRBV2, the J gene TRBJ1-5, with a weak D call TRBD1 (6 bases). The CDR3 has 15 amino acids. With 6 bases removed from V and 4 bases from J, the gap between germline ends came to 16 bases. Germline values: CDR1 SNHLY, CDR2 FYNNEI.

This chain links TRBV19 with TRBJ1-2; possible D gene TRBD1, 6 bases. The V gene lost 9 bases and the J gene lost 4 bases, with 15 bases spanning the gap. Germline V gene sequence: CDR1 LNHDA, CDR2 SQIVND (reference sequence). The CDR3 consists of 13 residues. CDR3 bases: TGTGCCAGCGGAAACAGGGCCCTCTATGGCTACACCTTC. Protein product: CASGNRALYGYTF.

This clone has a count of ten or more. The genes are TRBV5-4 and TRBJ2-7; the match to TRBD1 covers 7 bases. Germline V gene lookup returns CDR1 SGHNT and CDR2 YYREEE (reference sequence). The V segment lost 0 bases and the J segment 2 bases; nucleotides outside the gene matches: 2. CDR3 length equals 14 residues. The CDR3 is CASSLGDRTYEQYF. CDR3 DNA: TGTGCCAGCAGCTTGGGGGACAGAACCTACGAGCAGTACTTC.

The gene calls are TRBV5-8 and TRBJ1-5; weak D call: TRBD1 (5 bases). The V gene lost 0 bases and the J gene lost 2 bases, with 15 bases spanning the gap. Germline-derived CDR1 and CDR2 are SGHTS and YDEGEE. This CDR3 has 17 amino acids. The CDR3 is CASSLVNPGLGNQPQHF. As DNA, the CDR3 is TGTGCCAGCAGCTTGGTGAACCCAGGGCTGGGCAATCAGCCCCAGCATTTT.

The V call is TRBV12-5, the J call TRBJ2-1; 13 bases are a match to TRBD2. The CDR3 consists of 18 residues. Germline V gene data show CDR1 as LGHNT and CDR2 as FRNRAP. Trimming at V came to 3 bases and at J to 8 bases, leaving 13 bases not matched to a gene. The CDR3 here is CASGFPTTSGGPHDEQFF. In DNA, the CDR3 is TGTGCTAGTGGTTTCCCAACGACTAGCGGGGGGCCCCACGATGAGCAGTTCTTC. Full variable domain (outside the CDR3, taken from reference TRBV12-5 and TRBJ2-1): DARVTQTPRHKVTEMGQEVTMRCQPILGHNTVFWYRQTMMQGLELLAYFRNRAPLDDSGMPKDRFSAEMPDATLATLKIQPSEPRDSAVYFCASGFPTTSGGPHDEQFFGPGTRLTVL.

The chain is built from TRBV10-2 and TRBJ2-5; a weak D match, TRBD1 (5 bases). V was pared by 8 bases and J by 5 bases, with 21 bases between. Germline V lookup: CDR1 WSHSY, CDR2 SAAADI. The CDR3 totals 15 residues. This chain's CDR3 is CASQARPLGPETQYF. The CDR3 DNA sequence: TGCGCCAGCCAAGCGAGACCTCTGGGGCCGGAGACCCAGTACTTC.

The chain uses TRBV6-2 or TRBV6-3 and TRBJ1-2; D might be TRBD1 (6 bases). The CDR3 sequence is 15 residues long. Germline CDR1 is MNHEY and CDR2 is SVGEGT. The V gene lost 0 bases and the J gene lost 5 bases, with 13 bases spanning the gap. The CDR3 sequence is CASSYSDSTGYGYTF. The CDR3 nucleotides read TGTGCCAGCAGTTACTCCGATTCAACAGGGTATGGCTACACCTTC.

The chain combines TRBV7-9 with TRBJ1-1; possible D gene TRBD1, 6 bases. The CDR3 loop spans 13 amino acids. Trimming cost V 1 base and J 10 bases, with 13 bases left between them. In germline, CDR1 is SEHNR, CDR2 FQNEAQ (reference sequence). In DNA form, the CDR3 reads TGTGCCAGCAGCTTAGAGACAGGACGGTCAGCTTTCTTT. This gives the protein CASSLETGRSAFF.

The J gene is TRBJ1-5, the V gene TRBV30, with D possibly being TRBD1 (5 bases). There are 14 residues in the CDR3. Germline CDR1 and CDR2: GTSNPN and SVGIG (reference sequence). Trimming pared 3 bases from V and 7 bases from J, leaving 16 bases between. CDR3 bases: TGTGCCTGGAGCGAAGGACACCCCATCCAGCCCCAGCATTTT. This codes for CAWSEGHPIQPQHF.

This clone showed up just once. The chain couples TRBV19 to TRBJ1-6; D unresolved. V lost 5 bases and J lost 7, with 18 bases in between. Germline assignment: CDR1 LNHDA and CDR2 SQIVND (reference sequence). CDR3 length: 16 residues. In DNA, the CDR3 is TGTGCCAGTAGTCCAAGCGACTATACTAACAATTCACCCCTCCACTTT. Its translation is CASSPSDYTNNSPLHF.

The rearrangement joins TRBV18 to TRBJ1-1; weak D call: TRBD1 (6 bases). This CDR3 has 17 amino acids. Germline V CDR1 and CDR2: KGHSH, LQKENI. V was trimmed by 4 bases and J by 9 bases, leaving 27 bases between them. CDR3 amino acids: CASSLGELGAAAFKAFF. The CDR3 region has the DNA TGTGCCAGCTCACTAGGGGAATTGGGGGCAGCTGCTTTTAAAGCTTTCTTT. Full variable domain (rest looked up from reference TRBV18 and TRBJ1-1): NAGVMQNPRHLVRRRGQEARLRCSPMKGHSHVYWYRQLPEEGLKFMVYLQKENIIDESGMPKERFSAEFPKEGPSILRIQQVVRGDSAAYFCASSLGELGAAAFKAFFGQGTRLTVV.

The chain carries TRBV9 and TRBJ2-2; the match to TRBD2 covers 7 bases. The junction had 6 bases not matched to a gene; V was cut back by 3 bases and J by 4 bases. Germline CDR1 is SGDLS and CDR2 is YYNGEE. There are 15 residues in the CDR3. This chain's CDR3 is CASSEGGGGTGELFF. The DNA of the CDR3 is TGTGCCAGCAGCGAGGGCGGGGGTGGCACCGGGGAGCTGTTTTTT.

The table lists this clone with a count of one. This chain connects TRBV27 to TRBJ2-3; 7 bases are a match to TRBD1. V lost 6 bases and J lost 0; bases outside the gene matches: 6. Germline V gene lookup returns CDR1 MNHEY and CDR2 SMNVEV (reference sequence). The CDR3 covers 15 residues. Here the CDR3 DNA reads TGTGCCAGCAGCAAGGACAGGACCAGCACAGATACGCAGTATTTT. Translating it yields CASSKDRTSTDTQYF.

The chain combines TRBV5-4 with TRBJ1-2, with 7 nucleotides matching TRBD1. The CDR3 sequence is 17 residues long. The germline V gene encodes CDR1 SGHNT and CDR2 YYREEE (reference sequence). The junction had 8 bases not matched to a gene; V was cut back by 0 bases and J by 0 bases. The CDR3 here is CASSLARTGVTNYGYTF. The CDR3 nucleotides are TGTGCCAGCAGCTTGGCCAGGACAGGTGTTACTAACTATGGCTACACCTTC.

The chain carries TRBV3-1 (or the pseudogene TRBV3-2) and TRBJ2-5, with D possibly matching TRBD2 (6 bases). Germline-derived CDR1 and CDR2 are LGHDT and YNNKEL (reference sequence). The length of the CDR3 is 16 residues. V dropped 0 bases and J dropped 2 bases, with 13 bases sitting between them. The CDR3 bases are TGTGCCAGCAGCCAAGATCGTGGTAGCGGTCAAGAGACCCAGTACTTC. This sequence encodes CASSQDRGSGQETQYF.

The V and J genes are TRBV28 and TRBJ1-2, with D uncertain. The CDR3 spans 12 residues. Germline V lookup: CDR1 MDHEN, CDR2 SYDVKM. Trimming removed 6 bases at V and 4 bases at J, with 9 bases between. The CDR3: CASRPGGYGYTF. The CDR3 coding sequence is TGTGCCAGCAGACCCGGAGGCTATGGCTACACCTTC.

This clone occurred once. The genes are TRBV2 and TRBJ2-5; TRBD2 is a possible D gene (6 bases). Germline-derived CDR1 and CDR2 are SNHLY and FYNNEI. The CDR3 covers 14 residues. V lost 7 bases and J lost 2, with 14 bases in between. CDR3 sequence reads: CASTPLGGQETQYF. Written as DNA, the CDR3 is TGTGCCAGCACTCCCTTGGGGGGTCAAGAGACCCAGTACTTC.

This sequence joins TRBV7-2 and TRBJ2-1, with D tentatively TRBD2 (5 bases). CDR1 and CDR2 from the germline V gene are SGHTA and FQGNSA. Between the trimmed V and J ends, which lost 1 base and 8 bases, there was a span of 9 bases. The CDR3 is 13 residues long. CDR3 in amino acids: CASSLGLAYEQFF. CDR3 coding DNA: TGTGCCAGCAGCTTAGGGCTAGCCTATGAGCAGTTCTTC.

The chain uses TRBV28 and TRBJ2-6; TRBD1 matches 8 bases. In germline, CDR1 is MDHEN, CDR2 SYDVKM. J was trimmed by 1 base and V by 6 bases; bases with no gene match: 8. This CDR3 has 17 residues. The CDR3 DNA follows: TGTGCCAGCAGCCCTGGACAGGGCCCTTCTGGGGCCAACGTCCTGACTTTC. This sequence encodes CASSPGQGPSGANVLTF. Full variable domain (missing parts from reference TRBV28 and TRBJ2-6): DVKVTQSSRYLVKRTGEKVFLECVQDMDHENMFWYRQDPGLGLRLIYFSYDVKMKEKGDIPEGYSVSREKKERFSLILESASTNQTSMYLCASSPGQGPSGANVLTFGAGSRLTVL.

The chain couples TRBV5-4 to TRBJ2-1, with TRBD2 as a possible D gene (7 bases). The CDR3 loop spans 17 amino acids. The germline CDR1 and CDR2 sequences are SGHNT and YYREEE (reference sequence). Trimming took 4 bases from V and 0 from J, leaving 17 bases between them. CDR3 sequence (DNA): TGTGCCAGCAGCGGGGGGGGCAGCACAAGCTCCTACAATGAGCAGTTCTTC. It yields the protein CASSGGGSTSSYNEQFF.

This chain links TRBV5-1 with TRBJ2-1; 12 nucleotides line up with TRBD2. CDR3 length: 16 residues. The V gene's germline CDR1 is SGHRS and CDR2 YFSETQ. V shed 4 bases, J shed 6 bases, and the junction held 8 bases outside the gene matches. CDR3 sequence reads: CASSGASGGAVNEQFF. CDR3 sequence (DNA): TGCGCCAGCAGCGGAGCTAGCGGGGGGGCGGTCAATGAGCAGTTCTTC. Complete variable domain (other parts from reference TRBV5-1 and TRBJ2-1): KAGVTQTPRYLIKTRGQQVTLSCSPISGHRSVSWYQQTPGQGLQFLFEYFSETQRNKGNFPGRFSGRQFSNSRSEMNVSTLELGDSALYLCASSGASGGAVNEQFFGPGTRLTVL.

The chain carries TRBV28 and TRBJ2-3; D not resolved. Germline V lookup: CDR1 MDHEN, CDR2 SYDVKM. The CDR3 extends over 13 amino acids. Deletions cut 2 bases from V and 11 bases from J, with 14 bases between. The CDR3 nucleotides read TGTGCCAGCAGTTTAGAGTCCGGAGTGCAGCAGTATTTT. Translating it yields CASSLESGVQQYF.

The rearrangement links TRBV20-1 to TRBJ2-7, with 11 bases that match TRBD1. The J segment lost 2 bases and the V segment lost 3 bases, leaving 3 bases of the junction unmatched. The CDR3 is made up of 14 amino acids. Germline V CDR1 and CDR2: DFQATT, SNEGSKA (reference sequence). The CDR3 DNA follows: TGCAGTGCTAGTAGGGGACAGGGGGCCTACGAGCAGTACTTC. Protein sequence: CSASRGQGAYEQYF.

The genes are TRBV7-9 and TRBJ1-4, with TRBD1 identical over 9 bases. Trimming removed 0 bases from V and 8 bases from J; junction bases left unmatched: 4. CDR3 length: 15 amino acids. Germline lookup yields CDR1 SEHNR and CDR2 FQNEAQ (reference sequence). Here the CDR3 DNA reads TGTGCCAGCAGCTTAGCGCGGGACAGGGACGAAAAACTGTTTTTT. Amino acids: CASSLARDRDEKLFF.

DNA of the CDR3: TGCGCCAGCAGCCAAGTGGTGGCAGGGGTAAACACCGGGGAGCTGTTTTTT. Protein product: CASSQVVAGVNTGELFF. V usage is TRBV4-1 and J usage is TRBJ2-2, with D perhaps TRBD1 (6 bases). The CDR3 is 17 amino acids. V gave up 1 base and J gave up 2 bases, with 14 bases separating them. Per the germline V gene, CDR1 is MGHRA and CDR2 is YSYEKL.

The chain carries TRBV9 and TRBJ2-5, with 10 positions matching TRBD2. This CDR3 contains 17 residues. Germline CDR1 reads SGDLS; CDR2 reads YYNGEE. V lost 0 bases, J lost 5 bases, and 10 bases stayed unmatched. The CDR3: CASSVDSGGAVGETQYF. CDR3 nucleotides: TGTGCCAGCAGCGTAGACAGCGGGGGGGCCGTCGGTGAGACCCAGTACTTC.

The J gene is TRBJ1-3, the V gene TRBV28, with TRBD1 matching over 10 bases. Germline trimming cut 6 bases from V and 4 bases from J; bases unmatched to any gene: 6. Germline V CDR1 and CDR2: MDHEN, SYDVKM. The CDR3 runs 15 residues. The CDR3 region is CASRRDRGSGNTIYF. The CDR3 DNA is TGTGCCAGCAGACGGGACAGGGGTTCAGGAAACACCATATATTTT.